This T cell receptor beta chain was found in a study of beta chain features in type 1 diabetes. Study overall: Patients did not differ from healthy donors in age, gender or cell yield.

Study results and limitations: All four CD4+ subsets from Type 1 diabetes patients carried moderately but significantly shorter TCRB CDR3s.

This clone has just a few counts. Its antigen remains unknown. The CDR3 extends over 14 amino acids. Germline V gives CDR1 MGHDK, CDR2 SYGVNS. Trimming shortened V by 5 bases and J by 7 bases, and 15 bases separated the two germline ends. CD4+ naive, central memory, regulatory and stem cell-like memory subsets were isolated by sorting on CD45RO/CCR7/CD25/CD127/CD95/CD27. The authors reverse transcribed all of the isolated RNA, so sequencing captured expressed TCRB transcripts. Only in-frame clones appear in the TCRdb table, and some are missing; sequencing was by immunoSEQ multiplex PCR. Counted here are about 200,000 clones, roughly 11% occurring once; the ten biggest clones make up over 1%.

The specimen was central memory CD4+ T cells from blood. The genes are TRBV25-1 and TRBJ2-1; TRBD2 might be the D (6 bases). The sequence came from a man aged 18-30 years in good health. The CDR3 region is CASSSWDWLNEQFF. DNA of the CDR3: TGTGCCAGCAGTTCGTGGGACTGGCTAAATGAGCAGTTCTTC. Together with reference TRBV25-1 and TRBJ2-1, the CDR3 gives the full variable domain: EADIYQTPRYLVIGTGKKITLECSQTMGHDKMYWYQQDPGMELHLIHYSYGVNSTEKGDLSSESTVSRIRTEHFPLTLESARPSHTSQYLCASSSWDWLNEQFFGPGTRLTVL.